Detailed here is one TCR beta chain. Repertoires were generated with immunoSEQ multiplex PCR, while TCRdb's copy carries only in-frame clones and drops some. The sample contains about 88,000 clones, roughly 94% of which appear only once. This CDR3 has 16 residues. V gave up 6 bases and J gave up 2 bases; unmatched junction bases: 9. The germline CDR1 and CDR2 sequences are WSHSY and SAAADI. This record comes from a study of technical replicates of blood from a few donors. The origin of this receptor is a human donor in good health. The chain links TRBV10-2 to TRBJ1-3; 8 bases align to TRBD1. Sequencing used T cells isolated from PBMCs. This CDR3 is CASRPPGQVTGNTIYF. The CDR3 bases are TGCGCCAGCAGGCCCCCGGGACAGGTCACTGGAAACACCATATATTTT.